The rows below give T cell receptor beta chains drawn from one sample of a study of cytomegalovirus exposure and HLA in healthy donors. Only in-frame clones appear in the TCRdb table, and some are missing; sequencing was by immunoSEQ multiplex PCR. This sample carries some 120,000 clones, over 15% of them seen once, and the ten largest clones take 2.5% to 3%. The sequenced sample was PBMCs. The receptor source for this set is a female donor in good health and CMV-seropositive. Each CDR3 is given with its conserved first and last residue. A D gene is named only where the DNA matches it firmly. Only some rows state a clone size, as once, few, many or a class for expanded clones.

j_call d_call clone_size v_call cdr3_aa cdr3_nt
TRBJ1-3 TRBD1 NA TRBV28 CASRGQGSGNTIYF TGTGCCAGCAGAGGACAGGGCTCTGGAAACACCATATATTTT
TRBJ2-7 TRBD1 NA TRBV30 CAWSPHRGSYEQYF TGTGCCTGGAGTCCCCACAGGGGTTCCTACGAGCAGTACTTC
TRBJ2-7 NA NA TRBV19 CASSITGSYYEQYF TGTGCCAGCTCAATTACAGGGTCCTACTACGAGCAGTACTTC
TRBJ2-2 TRBD2 few TRBV4-3 CASSHPWGGRGAGGELFF TGCGCCAGCAGCCACCCCTGGGGGGGGCGGGGGGCAGGCGGGGAGCTGTTTTTT
TRBJ2-3 TRBD2 few TRBV6-5 CASRGTSYRTDTQYF TGTGCCTCCCGAGGGACTAGCTATCGGACAGATACGCAGTATTTT
TRBJ2-1 NA few TRBV4-1 CASSQVKGAGYNEQFF TGCGCCAGCAGCCAAGTCAAAGGGGCCGGATACAATGAGCAGTTCTTC
TRBJ2-7 NA few TRBV4-2 CASSQVTSSYEQYF TGTGCCAGCAGCCAAGTGACTAGTTCCTACGAGCAGTACTTC
TRBJ2-1 TRBD1 few TRBV5-1 CASSFRQGDNEQFF TGCGCCAGCAGCTTTCGGCAGGGGGACAATGAGCAGTTCTTC
TRBJ1-5 NA few TRBV6-1 CASSTHRESQPQHF TGTGCCAGCAGTACTCACAGGGAGAGTCAGCCCCAGCATTTT
TRBJ1-2 TRBD1 few TRBV5-6 CASSFGQAHNYGYTF TGTGCCAGCAGCTTCGGACAGGCTCATAACTATGGCTACACCTTC
TRBJ1-2 NA few TRBV2 CASSVESNYGYTF TGTGCCAGCAGTGTTGAGAGTAACTATGGCTACACCTTC
TRBJ1-1 NA NA TRBV4-1 CASSQSPGLSNTEAFF TGCGCCAGCAGCCAATCCCCGGGACTCAGCAACACTGAAGCTTTCTTT
TRBJ1-5 TRBD1 few TRBV6-5 CASRSGGNSNQPQHF TGTGCCAGCAGGTCAGGGGGCAATAGCAATCAGCCCCAGCATTTT
TRBJ1-2 TRBD1 NA TRBV2 CASSAGTGGFYGYTF TGTGCCAGCAGTGCCGGGACAGGGGGCTTCTATGGCTACACCTTC
TRBJ1-3 TRBD1 NA TRBV6-6 CASSYTQGGNTIYF TGTGCCAGCAGTTATACACAGGGGGGAAACACCATATATTTT
TRBJ2-1 NA few TRBV27 CASSPLSILSSYNEQFF TGTGCCAGCAGTCCCCTCTCTATACTTAGCTCCTACAATGAGCAGTTCTTC
TRBJ1-1 TRBD1 few TRBV7-2 CASRLYHRGTEAFF TGTGCCAGCCGACTCTACCACAGGGGCACTGAAGCTTTCTTT
TRBJ2-2 NA NA TRBV5-1 CASITGTPNTGELFF TGCGCCAGCATAACCGGGACACCGAACACCGGGGAGCTGTTTTTT
TRBJ2-3 TRBD1 NA TRBV6-5 CASTVTGGSTDTQYF TGTGCCAGCACCGTAACAGGGGGTTCCACAGATACGCAGTATTTT
TRBJ2-2 NA NA TRBV4-3 CASSQDRGGGPTGELFF TGCGCCAGCAGCCAAGATAGAGGCGGGGGCCCAACCGGGGAGCTGTTTTTT
TRBJ1-6 TRBD1 NA TRBV7-9 CASSLRQGTSPLHF TGTGCCAGCAGCCTCCGACAGGGTACCTCACCCCTCCACTTT
TRBJ1-1 TRBD1 few TRBV10-3 CAIRDREGTEAFF TGTGCCATTAGGGACAGGGAGGGCACTGAAGCTTTCTTT
TRBJ1-1 NA NA TRBV5-6 CASSLLQGNTEAFF TGTGCCAGCAGCTTGCTCCAGGGTAACACTGAAGCTTTCTTT
TRBJ2-3 TRBD1 NA TRBV4-3 CASSQRDRGDTQYF TGCGCCAGCAGCCAACGTGACAGGGGAGATACGCAGTATTTT
TRBJ2-2 NA NA TRBV9 CASSVEGADTGELFF TGTGCCAGCAGCGTAGAAGGGGCGGACACCGGGGAGCTGTTTTTT
TRBJ1-5 NA NA TRBV19 CASSIGWGSDNQPQHF TGTGCCAGTAGTATAGGCTGGGGTAGCGACAATCAGCCCCAGCATTTT
TRBJ2-1 TRBD2 NA TRBV13 CASSLKGLAGATNEQFF TGTGCCAGCAGCTTAAAGGGACTAGCGGGAGCAACCAATGAGCAGTTCTTC
TRBJ1-3 NA few TRBV6-5 CASSLHDSGNTIYF TGTGCCAGCAGCTTACATGACTCTGGAAACACCATATATTTT
TRBJ2-7 TRBD1 few TRBV28 CASSLWLPDREPYEQYF TGTGCCAGCAGTTTGTGGCTCCCCGACAGGGAACCCTACGAGCAGTACTTC
TRBJ2-7 TRBD2 few TRBV9 CASSESGRSHLEQYF TGTGCCAGCAGCGAGAGCGGGAGGTCACACCTCGAGCAGTACTTC
TRBJ2-3 TRBD1 NA TRBV9 CASSVGRTGGFRSTDTQYF TGTGCCAGCAGCGTAGGAAGGACAGGGGGTTTTAGGAGCACAGATACGCAGTATTTT
TRBJ1-3 NA NA TRBV2 CASSVGWGDTIYF TGTGCCAGCAGTGTCGGCTGGGGAGACACCATATATTTT
TRBJ2-3 NA few TRBV5-1 CASSFQGGTQYF TGCGCCAGCAGCTTCCAAGGGGGTACGCAGTATTTT
TRBJ2-5 TRBD2 few TRBV4-2 CASSQVSGGGKTQYF TGTGCCAGCAGCCAAGTCTCCGGGGGAGGGAAGACCCAGTACTTC
TRBJ2-7 TRBD2 NA TRBV12-5 CASGYGTSSYEQYF TGTGCTAGTGGATACGGGACTAGCTCCTACGAGCAGTACTTC
TRBJ1-5 TRBD1 NA TRBV5-6 CASRMQGAAQPQHF TGTGCCAGCAGGATGCAGGGGGCAGCGCAGCCCCAGCATTTT